This T cell receptor beta chain comes out of a study of blood T cell repertoires in COVID-19. Study-wide background: Nucleic acid was either cDNA or gDNA, and it came from T cells, B-cell-depleted T cells, or PBMCs.

This clone was detected a few times. The method was immunoSEQ multiplex PCR; TCRdb's version includes in-frame clones alone and lacks a portion of them. Of about 190,000 clones in the sample, 84% were seen once. Cohort placement rested on clinical history that participants reported themselves. Sequencing input: PBMCs or T cells enriched from blood (not recorded which). This receptor was identified in a woman in her 30s who had been exposed to COVID-19.

CDR3 bases: TGCGCCAGCAGTCAATCATTTCCAGGGAAAGGAAACACCATATATTTT. This gives the protein CASSQSFPGKGNTIYF. J is TRBJ1-3 and V is TRBV23-1; tentatively, D is TRBD1 (5 bases). TRBV23-1 is flagged as an ORF with uncertain function. This CDR3 region has 16 residues. Trimming cost V 0 bases and J 4 bases, with 13 bases left between them.